A selection of T cell receptor beta chains follows, all from one sample in a study of T cell responses to AZD1222 COVID-19 vaccine. Here immunoSEQ multiplex PCR was the method, and the copy in TCRdb shows in-frame clones only, minus some. This table has 83,000 or so clones, approximately 91% appearing once. Here the sequenced sample was peripheral blood, taken 28 days after the second AZD1222 dose. The receptors here all came from an adult who received the AZD1222 COVID-19 vaccine. The CDR3 runs from the conserved cysteine through the conserved F or W. The D gene is left open where the match is weak. Clone size is not always given. Where it is, it says once, few, many or a class for expanded clones.

v_gene: TRBV5-1; d_gene: .; j_gene: TRBJ1-2; abundance: .; CDR3nt: TGCGCCAGCAGCCGGGACTCTAACTATGGCTACACCTTC; CDR3aa: CASSRDSNYGYTF
v_gene: TRBV4-1; d_gene: .; j_gene: TRBJ2-2; abundance: .; CDR3nt: TGCGCCAGCAGCCAAGAGGTGGTCGGGGAGCTGTTTTTT; CDR3aa: CASSQEVVGELFF
v_gene: TRBV12-3/TRBV12-4; d_gene: .; j_gene: TRBJ1-1; abundance: .; CDR3nt: TGTGCCAGCAGTTTAAGATGGGCTGAAGCTTTCTTT; CDR3aa: CASSLRWAEAFF
v_gene: TRBV28; d_gene: .; j_gene: TRBJ2-3; abundance: .; CDR3nt: TGTGCCAGCAAATGGGACAGCACAGATACGCAGTATTTT; CDR3aa: CASKWDSTDTQYF
v_gene: TRBV7-9; d_gene: TRBD1; j_gene: TRBJ1-5; abundance: .; CDR3nt: TGTGCCAGCAGTCAGGGACAGTTTCAGCCCCAGCATTTT; CDR3aa: CASSQGQFQPQHF
v_gene: TRBV7-2; d_gene: .; j_gene: TRBJ2-5; abundance: .; CDR3nt: TGTGCCAGCAGCTTAGCGCTTCGCGGGATGGGTATTGAGGAGACCCAGTACTTC; CDR3aa: CASSLALRGMGIEETQYF
v_gene: TRBV2; d_gene: .; j_gene: TRBJ1-1; abundance: once; CDR3nt: TGTGCCAGCAGGCTTTCGGGGACCGCGAGTTCGGCTTTCTTT; CDR3aa: CASRLSGTASSAFF
v_gene: TRBV11-2; d_gene: TRBD1; j_gene: TRBJ2-7; abundance: .; CDR3nt: TGTGCCAGCAGGCCCGGGACAGGGCTCTACGAGCAGTACTTC; CDR3aa: CASRPGTGLYEQYF
v_gene: TRBV20-1; d_gene: .; j_gene: TRBJ2-1; abundance: .; CDR3nt: TGCAGTGCTAGTCAGGACTATTCGGGTAACAATGAGCAGTTCTTC; CDR3aa: CSASQDYSGNNEQFF
v_gene: TRBV6-4; d_gene: TRBD2; j_gene: TRBJ2-3; abundance: .; CDR3nt: TGTGCCAGCAGTCAGGGCGCGGGAGCCACAGATACGCAGTATTTT; CDR3aa: CASSQGAGATDTQYF
v_gene: TRBV3-1/TRBV3-2; d_gene: .; j_gene: TRBJ2-2; abundance: .; CDR3nt: TGTGCCAGCAGTCGCATGAGAGGCGGGGAGCTGTTTTTT; CDR3aa: CASSRMRGGELFF
v_gene: TRBV4-3; d_gene: TRBD1; j_gene: TRBJ2-7; abundance: .; CDR3nt: TGCGCCAGCAGCCCCCAGGACAGGGACGGGGGCAGCGAGCAGTACTTC; CDR3aa: CASSPQDRDGGSEQYF
v_gene: TRBV18; d_gene: .; j_gene: TRBJ2-5; abundance: .; CDR3nt: TGTGCCAGCTCAGGGGGGACGGGCCAAGAGACCCAGTACTTC; CDR3aa: CASSGGTGQETQYF
v_gene: TRBV19; d_gene: .; j_gene: TRBJ2-1; abundance: .; CDR3nt: TGTGCCAGTAGTTTGGGGCTAGCCCGGGGCTCCTACAATGAGCAGTTCTTC; CDR3aa: CASSLGLARGSYNEQFF